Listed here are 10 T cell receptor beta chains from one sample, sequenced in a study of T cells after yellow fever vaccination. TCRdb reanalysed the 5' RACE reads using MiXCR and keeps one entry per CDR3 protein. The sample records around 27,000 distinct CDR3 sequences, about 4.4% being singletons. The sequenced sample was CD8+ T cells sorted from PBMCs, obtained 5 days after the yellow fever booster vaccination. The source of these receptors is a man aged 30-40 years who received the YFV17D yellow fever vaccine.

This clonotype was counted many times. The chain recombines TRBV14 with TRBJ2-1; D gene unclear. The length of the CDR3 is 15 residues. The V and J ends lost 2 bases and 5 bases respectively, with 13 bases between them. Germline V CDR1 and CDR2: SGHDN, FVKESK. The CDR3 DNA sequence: TGTGCCAGCAGCCAAATGGCGTCACCCAACAATGAGCAGTTCTTC. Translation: CASSQMASPNNEQFF.

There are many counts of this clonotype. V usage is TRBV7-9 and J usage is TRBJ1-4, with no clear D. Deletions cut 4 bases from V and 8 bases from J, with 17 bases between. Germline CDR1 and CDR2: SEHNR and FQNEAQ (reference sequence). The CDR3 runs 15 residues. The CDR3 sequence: CASSSSGPEVEKLFF. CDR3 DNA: TGTGCCAGCAGCTCTTCGGGTCCCGAGGTAGAAAAACTGTTTTTT.

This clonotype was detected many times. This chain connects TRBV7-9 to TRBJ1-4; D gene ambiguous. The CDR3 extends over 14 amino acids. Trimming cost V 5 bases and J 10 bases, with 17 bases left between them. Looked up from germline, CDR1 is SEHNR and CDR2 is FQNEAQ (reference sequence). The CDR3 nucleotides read TGTGCCAGCAGCCTTCTCGGTGTTGATGGAAAACTGTTTTTT. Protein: CASSLLGVDGKLFF.

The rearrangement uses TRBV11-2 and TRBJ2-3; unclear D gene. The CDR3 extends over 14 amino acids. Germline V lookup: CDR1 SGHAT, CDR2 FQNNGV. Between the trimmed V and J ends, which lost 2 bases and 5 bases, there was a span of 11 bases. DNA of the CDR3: TGTGCCAGCAGCTTACGGGCAGTTGAAGATACGCAGTATTTT. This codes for CASSLRAVEDTQYF.

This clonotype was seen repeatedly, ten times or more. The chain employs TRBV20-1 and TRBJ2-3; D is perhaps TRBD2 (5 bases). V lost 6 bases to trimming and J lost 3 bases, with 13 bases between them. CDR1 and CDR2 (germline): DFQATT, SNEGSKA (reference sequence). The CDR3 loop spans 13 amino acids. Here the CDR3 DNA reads TGCAGTGCCCAGGAGACGGGGACAGATACGCAGTATTTT. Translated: CSAQETGTDTQYF.

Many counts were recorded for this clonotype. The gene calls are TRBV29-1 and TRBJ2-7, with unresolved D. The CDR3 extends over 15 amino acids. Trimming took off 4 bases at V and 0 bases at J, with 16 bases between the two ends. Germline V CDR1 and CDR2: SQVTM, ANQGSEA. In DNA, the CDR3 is TGCAGCGTTGGGCCCGTAGGCGGTAGCTCCTACGAGCAGTACTTC. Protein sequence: CSVGPVGGSSYEQYF.

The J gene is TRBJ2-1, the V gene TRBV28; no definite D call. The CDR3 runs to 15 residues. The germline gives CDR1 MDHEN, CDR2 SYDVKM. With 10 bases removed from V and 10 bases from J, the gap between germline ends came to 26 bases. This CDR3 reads CAMSPGPLWYLEQFF. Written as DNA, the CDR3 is TGTGCCATGAGCCCCGGGCCCCTCTGGTATCTAGAGCAGTTCTTC.

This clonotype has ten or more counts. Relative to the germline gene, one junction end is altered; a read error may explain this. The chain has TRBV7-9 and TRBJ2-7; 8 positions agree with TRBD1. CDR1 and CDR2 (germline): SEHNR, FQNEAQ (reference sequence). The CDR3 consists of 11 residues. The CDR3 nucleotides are TGTGCCAGCAGCTTAGGTGGACAGGGTTTCTTC. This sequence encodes CASSLGGQGFF.

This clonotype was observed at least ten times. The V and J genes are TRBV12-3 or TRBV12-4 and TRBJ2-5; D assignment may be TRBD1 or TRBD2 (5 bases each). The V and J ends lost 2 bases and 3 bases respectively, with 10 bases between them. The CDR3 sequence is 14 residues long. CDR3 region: CASSLWDGKETQYF. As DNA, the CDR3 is TGTGCCAGCAGTTTATGGGACGGCAAAGAGACCCAGTACTTC.

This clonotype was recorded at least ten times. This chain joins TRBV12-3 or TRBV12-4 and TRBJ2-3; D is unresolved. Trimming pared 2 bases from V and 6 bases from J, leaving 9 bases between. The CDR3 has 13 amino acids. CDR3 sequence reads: CASSLTLPDTQYF. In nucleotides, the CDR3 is TGTGCCAGCAGTTTAACCCTCCCGGATACGCAGTATTTT.